One and the same sample provided the 10 T cell receptor beta chains below, sequenced in a study of cytomegalovirus exposure and HLA in healthy donors. Amplification used 60 Vbeta primers and 13 Jbeta primers. Sequenced by immunoSEQ multiplex PCR; TCRdb stores in-frame clones only, minus some. Altogether about 190,000 clones are present, 60% to 80% being singletons, with the ten largest covering approximately 2.1%. Sequencing input: PBMCs. These receptors were collected from a woman aged 25 to 45 in good health and CMV-seropositive.

The V gene is TRBV30, the J gene TRBJ1-2; 8 bases fit TRBD1. The J segment lost 13 bases and the V segment lost 5 bases, leaving 24 bases of the junction unmatched. Looked up from germline, CDR1 is GTSNPN and CDR2 is SVGIG (reference sequence). The CDR3 is 16 amino acids. CDR3 region: CAWADRGRRWRMDSTF. As DNA, the CDR3 is TGTGCCTGGGCCGACAGGGGAAGGAGGTGGCGAATGGATTCCACCTTC.

This clone was seen only once. The chain joins TRBV11-2 to TRBJ2-3, with TRBD2 matching 13 bases. The CDR3 contains 19 residues. CDR1 is SGHAT and CDR2 is FQNNGV in the germline V gene. Germline trimming cut 5 bases from V and 6 bases from J; bases unmatched to any gene: 17. The CDR3 region is CASSLGTSGTQPFSDTQYF. Written as DNA, the CDR3 is TGTGCCAGCAGCCTTGGGACTAGCGGGACTCAACCGTTCTCGGATACGCAGTATTTT.

The rearrangement uses TRBV7-6 and TRBJ1-3; D is uncertain. The CDR3 has 15 residues. Germline V gene data show CDR1 as SGHVS and CDR2 as FNYEAQ. Trimming left V 1 base short and J 4 bases short, with 11 bases between. The CDR3 sequence: CASSLEWYAGNTIYF. The CDR3 bases are TGTGCCAGCAGCTTAGAGTGGTATGCGGGAAACACCATATATTTT. The full variable domain, rest sourced from reference TRBV7-6 and TRBJ1-3, is GAGVSQSPRYKVTKRGQDVALRCDPISGHVSLYWYRQALGQGPEFLTYFNYEAQQDKSGLPNDRFSAERPEGSISTLTIQRTEQRDSAMYRCASSLEWYAGNTIYFGEGSWLTVV.

The chain joins TRBV19 to TRBJ1-1; weak D call: TRBD1 (5 bases). With 8 bases removed from V and 5 bases from J, the gap between germline ends came to 9 bases. This CDR3 comprises 11 residues. Germline V gives CDR1 LNHDA, CDR2 SQIVND (reference sequence). This chain's CDR3 is CASGGVTEAFF. The CDR3 DNA follows: TGTGCCAGTGGAGGGGTAACTGAAGCTTTCTTT.

This clone showed up just once. DNA for the CDR3: TGTGCCAGCAGACTCCGGGACATTGATGGCTACACCTTC. Its protein is CASRLRDIDGYTF. This chain joins TRBV6-5 and TRBJ1-2, with TRBD1 as a possible D gene (6 bases). V dropped 6 bases and J dropped 6 bases, with 14 bases sitting between them. From germline, CDR1 is MNHEY and CDR2 SVGAGI. This CDR3 has 13 residues.

The chain combines TRBV10-3 with TRBJ2-7, with D uncertain. The CDR3 loop spans 13 amino acids. V lost 9 bases to trimming and J lost 5 bases, with 17 bases between them. Looked up from germline, CDR1 is ENHRY and CDR2 is SYGVKD. The CDR3 sequence is CAISETPTHEQYF. The DNA of the CDR3 is TGTGCCATTTCTGAAACTCCTACCCACGAGCAGTACTTC.

CDR3 nucleotides: TGTGCCAGCGTCAACCGGGACACAAGCACAGATACGCAGTATTTT. Translation: CASVNRDTSTDTQYF. V usage is TRBV9 and J usage is TRBJ2-3, with D perhaps matching TRBD1 (6 bases). The CDR3 consists of 15 residues. Trimming cost V 7 bases and J 0 bases, with 15 bases left between them. CDR1 is SGDLS, CDR2 YYNGEE, per germline.

This clone was observed a handful of times. V is TRBV9 and J is TRBJ2-7; D possibly corresponds to TRBD1 (5 bases). CDR1 and CDR2 from the germline V gene are SGDLS and YYNGEE. The CDR3 length is 14 residues. Between the trimmed V and J ends, which lost 4 bases and 7 bases, there was a span of 18 bases. CDR3 sequence reads: CASSPGLRLGEQYF. DNA of the CDR3: TGTGCCAGCAGCCCAGGGTTGCGGCTGGGGGAGCAGTACTTC.

The chain recombines TRBV30 with TRBJ1-1, with D hard to call. This CDR3 spans 12 amino acids. Germline V gene lookup returns CDR1 GTSNPN and CDR2 SVGIG (reference sequence). Trimming shortened V by 0 bases and J by 5 bases, and 7 bases separated the two germline ends. CDR3 bases: TGTGCCTGGAGTGTAAGAGGAACTGAAGCTTTCTTT. It specifies CAWSVRGTEAFF.

This sequence joins TRBV11-3 and TRBJ2-1, with 14 bases that match TRBD2. This CDR3 contains 15 residues. Germline values: CDR1 SGHNT, CDR2 YENEEA. V lost 5 bases, J lost 7 bases, and 4 bases stayed unmatched. For the CDR3, the DNA is TGTGCCAGCAGCATGGGGACTAGCGGGAGAAATGAGCAGTTCTTC. This translates into CASSMGTSGRNEQFF.